A single sample gave rise to the 26 T cell receptor beta chains below, sequenced in a study of naive and memory T cell subsets. A UMI-containing oligonucleotide was joined by 3' ligation to the TCR cDNA template. Four PCR rounds used nested alpha and beta constant region primers plus the SP2 primer. TCRdb itself ran the 5' RACE reads through MiXCR, one entry per CDR3 protein. Seen here are tens of thousands of distinct CDR3 sequences, approximately 15% observed once, and the top ten hold 2% to 3%. Receptors originate from a female donor in good health.

This clonotype was recorded a few times. The chain is built from TRBV10-2 and TRBJ2-3; 9 bases line up with TRBD2. V dropped 9 bases and J dropped 3; count of bases not matched to a gene: 10. The germline CDR1 and CDR2 sequences are WSHSY and SAAADI. The CDR3 sequence is 15 residues long. The CDR3 DNA reads as TGCGCCAGTGGGACTAGCAGGGGGGCGACAGATACGCAGTATTTT. Protein: CASGTSRGATDTQYF.

By frequency in the sample, this clonotype is medium-sized. V is TRBV20-1 and J is TRBJ1-6; D is unresolved. V shed 6 bases and J shed 8 bases, with 14 bases lying between them. Germline V CDR1 and CDR2: DFQATT, SNEGSKA (reference sequence). The CDR3 has 13 amino acids. The CDR3 loop is CSARDSEDSPLHF. CDR3 bases: TGCAGTGCGCGAGATAGTGAGGATTCACCCCTCCACTTT.

At least ten counts were recorded for this clonotype. The chain combines TRBV20-1 with TRBJ2-3, with TRBD2 identical over 7 bases. The CDR3 totals 15 residues. The J segment lost 2 bases and the V segment lost 0 bases, leaving 5 bases of the junction unmatched. Germline V gene lookup returns CDR1 DFQATT and CDR2 SNEGSKA (reference sequence). Written as DNA, the CDR3 is TGCAGTGCTAGAGATCCTAGCGGAACCACAGATACGCAGTATTTT. Protein: CSARDPSGTTDTQYF.

This clonotype is termed medium-sized (0.01 to 0.1%). The chain combines TRBV29-1 with TRBJ1-2, with 7 bases aligning to TRBD1. The CDR3 contains 16 residues. The germline V gene encodes CDR1 SQVTM and CDR2 ANQGSEA. V lost 1 base, J lost 3 bases, and 11 bases stayed unmatched. CDR3 loop: CSVEGDQGGSYYGYTF. CDR3 sequence (DNA): TGCAGCGTTGAAGGGGACCAGGGGGGCTCTTACTATGGCTACACCTTC.

For this clonotype: A much larger clone lies a single base off, so this may be a read error. J is TRBJ2-6 and V is TRBV7-2, with 7 nucleotides matching TRBD1. This CDR3 has 17 residues. Germline lookup yields CDR1 SGHTA and CDR2 FQGNSA. CDR3 in DNA: TGTGCCAGCAGCTTAGTGGGACAGTCAACCGGGGCCGACGTCCTGACTTTC. Translated: CASSLVGQSTGADVLTF.

The table lists this clonotype with a few counts. This sequence joins TRBV4-1 and TRBJ1-2, with a tentative D call TRBD1 (6 bases). Germline V lookup: CDR1 MGHRA, CDR2 YSYEKL. The CDR3 sequence is 15 residues long. V gave up 4 bases and J gave up 4 bases, with 16 bases separating them. As DNA, the CDR3 is TGCGCCAGCAGCCCGCATGAAACAGGGTCCTATGGCTACACCTTC. It translates to CASSPHETGSYGYTF.

This clonotype came up many times. The chain links TRBV7-2 to TRBJ1-1; perhaps TRBD1 as D (5 bases). Trimming cost V 6 bases and J 2 bases, with 19 bases left between them. Germline V gene sequence: CDR1 SGHTA, CDR2 FQGNSA. There are 16 residues in the CDR3. The CDR3 protein is CASRVPAGAVNTEAFF. CDR3 in DNA: TGTGCCAGCAGAGTTCCCGCCGGGGCGGTCAACACTGAAGCTTTCTTT.

This clonotype has at least ten counts. The rearrangement links TRBV6-1 to TRBJ2-3; no clear D gene. Trimming pared 10 bases from V and 2 bases from J, leaving 22 bases between. Germline lookup yields CDR1 MNHNS and CDR2 SASEGT. This CDR3 has 16 residues. The chain's CDR3 is CAISFLSGGDTDTQYF. In DNA form, the CDR3 reads TGTGCCATATCCTTCCTTAGTGGCGGAGACACAGATACGCAGTATTTT.

With regard to this clonotype: At one end, the junction sequence differs from germline, possibly due to a read error. The rearrangement joins TRBV29-1 to TRBJ1-2, with a tentative D call TRBD1 (5 bases). The length of the CDR3 is 12 residues. Germline loops: CDR1 SQVTM, CDR2 ANQGSEA. The CDR3 loop reads CSVTRGDYGDTF. The CDR3 DNA follows: TGCAGCGTAACTAGAGGGGACTATGGCGACACCTTC.

This chain joins TRBV10-3 and TRBJ1-1, with D uncertain. This CDR3 is 13 amino acids long. The germline V gene has CDR1 ENHRY and CDR2 SYGVKD. V lost 3 bases to trimming and J lost 5 bases, with 10 bases between them. The CDR3 spells CAISDDEATEAFF. For the CDR3, the DNA is TGTGCCATCAGTGATGATGAGGCGACTGAAGCTTTCTTT.

This clonotype appeared many times. The chain carries TRBV2 and TRBJ2-1; 8 bases are shared with TRBD1. V lost 5 bases to trimming and J lost 4 bases; unmatched junction nucleotides: 7. From germline, CDR1 is SNHLY and CDR2 FYNNEI. The CDR3 runs 15 residues. The CDR3: CASSPQGALYNEQFF. CDR3 DNA sequence: TGTGCCAGCAGTCCGCAGGGGGCCCTGTACAATGAGCAGTTCTTC.

The table lists this clonotype with many counts. The chain employs TRBV29-1 and TRBJ2-5, with D hard to call. The germline V and J ends were trimmed by 6 bases and 9 bases, with 14 bases remaining between them. CDR1 and CDR2 from the germline V gene are SQVTM and ANQGSEA. The CDR3 covers 11 residues. CDR3 sequence: CSVLQAWAQYF. In DNA form, the CDR3 reads TGCAGCGTCCTCCAGGCCTGGGCCCAGTACTTC.

By share of the sample, this clonotype is medium-sized. The chain joins TRBV18 to TRBJ2-5, with 8 bases fitting TRBD1. This CDR3 has 14 amino acids. Germline loops: CDR1 KGHSH, CDR2 LQKENI. J lost 3 bases, V lost 5 bases, and 5 bases had no gene match. The CDR3 nucleotides read TGTGCCAGCTCATCAACGACAGGGGAAGAGACCCAGTACTTC. Encoded protein: CASSSTTGEETQYF.

This clonotype was seen a handful of times. This chain uses TRBV7-9 with TRBJ2-6; perhaps TRBD1 as D (6 bases). Germline-derived CDR1 and CDR2 are SEHNR and FQNEAQ (reference sequence). The ends were cut back, 6 bases at V and 4 bases at J, with 13 bases in the middle. The CDR3 runs to 15 residues. Here the CDR3 reads CASRPQGAGANVLTF. Written as DNA, the CDR3 is TGTGCCAGCAGACCACAGGGTGCCGGGGCCAACGTCCTGACTTTC.

In this sample, this clonotype is medium-sized. This rearrangement joins TRBV20-1 to TRBJ2-5, with D possibly matching TRBD2 (7 bases). This CDR3 spans 16 amino acids. Germline CDR1 reads DFQATT; CDR2 reads SNEGSKA (reference sequence). Trimming shortened V by 5 bases and J by 0 bases, and 19 bases separated the two germline ends. In nucleotides, the CDR3 is TGCAGTGCTGAGGGCGGGGGACAACCAAACCAAGAGACCCAGTACTTC. Encoded protein: CSAEGGGQPNQETQYF.

This rearrangement joins TRBV29-1 to TRBJ2-2; D unclear. The CDR3 is 15 residues long. CDR1 and CDR2 from the germline V gene are SQVTM and ANQGSEA. Trimming pared 1 base from V and 6 bases from J, leaving 15 bases between. The chain's CDR3 is CSVEVPRPMAGELFF. For the CDR3, the DNA is TGCAGCGTTGAAGTCCCGCGACCAATGGCCGGGGAGCTGTTTTTT.

This clonotype was seen only a few times. J is TRBJ2-7 and V is TRBV28, with a possible D match to TRBD2 (7 bases). This CDR3 spans 16 amino acids. Per germline, CDR1 MDHEN and CDR2 SYDVKM. Trimming removed 5 bases from V and 2 bases from J, with 19 bases in between. The CDR3 loop is CASSLGGQGKAYEQYF. In nucleotides, the CDR3 is TGTGCCAGCAGTCTCGGGGGGCAGGGGAAGGCCTACGAGCAGTACTTC.

This chain connects TRBV6-5 to TRBJ1-4; D not resolved. CDR3 length: 13 residues. Trimming took off 8 bases at V and 8 bases at J, with 15 bases between the two ends. Germline V gene lookup returns CDR1 MNHEY and CDR2 SVGAGI. The CDR3 sequence: CASRSRGSEKLFF. The CDR3 DNA reads TGTGCCAGCCGGAGCCGAGGGTCAGAAAAACTGTTTTTT.

The J gene is TRBJ2-1, the V gene TRBV29-1, with TRBD1 matching 7 bases. V shed 4 bases, J shed 10 bases, and the junction held 13 bases outside the gene matches. The germline V gene has CDR1 SQVTM and CDR2 ANQGSEA. This CDR3 is built from 14 residues. CDR3 sequence reads: CSVVGARGNGEQFF. In DNA, the CDR3 is TGCAGCGTTGTCGGTGCCAGGGGGAATGGGGAGCAGTTCTTC.

At least ten counts were recorded for this clonotype. V usage is TRBV6-4 and J usage is TRBJ2-3; 7 bases fit TRBD2. Germline CDR1 MRHNA, CDR2 SNTAGT. CDR3 length equals 11 residues. V trimming: 0 bases; J trimming: 14 bases; junction bases outside the gene matches: 2. In DNA form, the CDR3 reads TGTGCCAGCAGTGACTCAGCGGGGCCGTATTTT. The encoded protein is CASSDSAGPYF.

This clonotype has a count of ten or more. The chain recombines TRBV5-5 with TRBJ2-2, with a possible D match to TRBD1 (6 bases). Germline CDR1 is SGHKS and CDR2 is YYEKEE (reference sequence). Trimming shortened V by 2 bases and J by 7 bases, and 18 bases separated the two germline ends. The CDR3 length is 16 residues. The CDR3 protein is CASSLGQLGMGGELFF. CDR3 coding DNA: TGTGCCAGCAGCTTAGGACAGCTCGGAATGGGCGGGGAGCTGTTTTTT.

The rearrangement links TRBV5-6 to TRBJ2-7; 11 nucleotides agree with TRBD1. V shed 3 bases and J 4 bases; nucleotides not matched to a gene: 3. From germline, CDR1 is SGHDT and CDR2 YYEEEE. The CDR3 covers 14 residues. Here the CDR3 reads CASSSDRGQYEQYF. CDR3 nucleotide sequence: TGTGCCAGCAGCTCGGACAGGGGGCAGTACGAGCAGTACTTC.

The table lists this clonotype with a few counts. V gene TRBV18 combines with J gene TRBJ1-5, with TRBD1 as a possible D gene (6 bases). Looked up from germline, CDR1 is KGHSH and CDR2 is LQKENI. Trimming took 1 base from V and 0 from J, leaving 10 bases between them. The CDR3 is made up of 16 amino acids. The CDR3 reads CASSPLGGYSNQPQHF. The DNA of the CDR3 is TGTGCCAGCTCACCACTCGGGGGCTATAGCAATCAGCCCCAGCATTTT.

This clonotype was seen more than once but under ten times. This chain links TRBV6-2 or TRBV6-3 with TRBJ1-1; D not resolved. Per the germline V gene, CDR1 is MNHEY and CDR2 is SVGEGT. Trimming left V 6 bases short and J 1 base short, with 21 bases between. This CDR3 spans 17 amino acids. CDR3 sequence (DNA): TGTGCCAGCAGACCAATCCTTGGCGGAACGTCGAACACTGAAGCTTTCTTT. This translates into CASRPILGGTSNTEAFF.

This clonotype was seen only a few times. V gene TRBV5-1 combines with J gene TRBJ2-5; D is undetermined. This CDR3 has 18 residues. V lost 3 bases and J lost 5, with 26 bases in between. Germline CDR1 reads SGHRS; CDR2 reads YFSETQ. CDR3 loop: CASSWGRMGLRPIETQYF. Here the CDR3 DNA reads TGCGCCAGCAGCTGGGGTCGTATGGGTCTGCGACCAATTGAGACCCAGTACTTC.

Notes on this clonotype: At one of its ends the junction is not consistent with the germline gene, which may arise from a read error. The CDR3 reads CASRPTGNVGDTF. DNA for the CDR3: TGTGCCAGCAGGCCGACAGGGAACGTTGGCGACACCTTC. This rearrangement joins TRBV6-5 to TRBJ1-2; 7 bases fit TRBD1. Germline loops: CDR1 MNHEY, CDR2 SVGAGI. The CDR3 runs 13 residues.